This TCR beta chain was retrieved from a study of T cell responses to AZD1222 COVID-19 vaccine. Method: immunoSEQ multiplex PCR; TCRdb's copy keeps in-frame clones and lacks some. In the table there are fewer than 200,000 clones, 88% of which are singletons. Germline V gives CDR1 MDHEN, CDR2 SYDVKM. CDR3 length equals 17 residues. The V end lost 2 bases, the J end lost 1 base, and 17 bases lay between the germline ends. V and J are TRBV28 and TRBJ1-2; no definite D call. The sample consisted of peripheral blood, taken 28 days after the second AZD1222 dose. The TCR was taken from an adult who received the AZD1222 COVID-19 vaccine. The CDR3 is CASSLSSSRRLNYGYTF. DNA for the CDR3: TGTGCCAGCAGTTTAAGCTCCTCCAGGAGACTTAACTATGGCTACACCTTC.